Listed below are T cell receptor beta chains from one sample, sequenced in a study of T cells in tuberculosis. Assay: immunoSEQ multiplex PCR; the TCRdb copy retains only in-frame clones and omits some. This table holds 35,000 to 40,000 clones, roughly 93% found once. Sequencing was performed on PBMCs. The receptors originated from a donor between 10 and 35 years old with latent tuberculosis or without tuberculosis infection. Some clones in this sample may be carry-over from other donors' samples. CDR3s include the opening cysteine and the closing phenylalanine or tryptophan. Fields, in order: D gene, clone size, CDR3 length, V gene, CDR3 protein. A D gene is named only where the DNA matches it firmly. Size is omitted from some rows. Given values are once, few, many or a class for expanded clones.

TRBD1	.	16	TRBV4-2	CASSLQEGRGLNTIYF
.	.	16	TRBV19	CASSEVGVGLADEQFF
.	.	10	TRBV7-5	CARSPAPLHF
.	.	15	TRBV19	CASSIFAGANQPQHF
.	.	13	TRBV6-4	CASSATGSYGYTF
.	.	15	TRBV11-1	CASSLASRMYNEQFF
.	.	14	TRBV10-3	CAISENSRGNTIYF
.	.	15	TRBV9	CASSVSPLGNSPLHF
TRBD1	once	14	TRBV5-5	CASSTPTGFYEQYF
.	once	15	TRBV30	CAWSGGQSYNSPLHF
TRBD1	.	17	TRBV19	CASSIRVGQGLGQPQHF
.	.	14	TRBV9	CASTPTDPGYEQYF
TRBD1	.	14	TRBV11-3	CASSPGQVADTQYF
.	.	14	TRBV29-1	CSVEAEQLNTEAFF
.	.	14	TRBV29-1	CSVAPGTTPDTQYF
.	.	17	TRBV19	CASSILRQGTMNTEAFF
.	.	13	TRBV5-6	CASSLEGRGTQYF
.	.	15	TRBV28	CASSSMRGFISEAFF
.	few	14	TRBV10-3	CAIGNLPKGEPQHF
TRBD1	.	15	TRBV30	CAWRRSDRDNSPLHF
.	once	15	TRBV5-4	CASSLDWTPNTEAFF
.	.	15	TRBV11-2	CASSLGPGANTEAFF
TRBD2	.	14	TRBV13	CASSSSQGGHEQYF
TRBD1	.	14	TRBV7-9	CASSPTGVNTEAFF
.	.	13	TRBV6-5	CASSPTLNYGYTF
.	.	13	TRBV7-8	CASRWETNTEAFF
.	.	13	TRBV2	CASSEFVSGELFF
.	.	16	TRBV7-7	CASSFAGAKANYGYTF
TRBD1	.	14	TRBV4-3	CASSQLTGGGGYTF
.	.	14	TRBV9	CASSVTTGSGELFF
.	.	13	TRBV7-2	CASSLGAGKRWIF
TRBD1	.	13	TRBV10-3	CAIRGTGSDEQFF
TRBD1	.	17	TRBV12-5	CASGLVLGQGAYQPQHF
TRBD2	.	15	TRBV4-3	CASSQVAGGAYEQYF
.	.	15	TRBV27	CASSRRTPGTDTQYF
TRBD1	once	18	TRBV4-1	CASSQGLVRGVSNQPQHF
.	.	12	TRBV27	CASREGSGGYTF
.	.	17	TRBV10-3	CAISRRVPQESSYEQYF
.	few	14	TRBV18	CASSPPQGPYEQYF
TRBD1	.	13	TRBV5-1	CASSYGTGYGYTF
TRBD1	.	15	TRBV10-2	CASSESDRTNQPQHF
TRBD2	.	15	TRBV19	CASARGGGAKETQYF
TRBD2	.	17	TRBV11-2	CASSPIFGGRAYNEQFF
TRBD1	.	14	TRBV9	CASSTGTVGSPLHF
.	.	14	TRBV5-1	CASSLAEHTDTQYF
.	.	14	TRBV5-5	CASSSLTGDYGYTF
TRBD1	once	14	TRBV10-3	CAIRKTGTNTEAFF
TRBD1	.	16	TRBV5-1	CASSLAGTGPYNEQFF
.	.	15	TRBV30	CAWSPADSPRGEQFF
.	once	16	TRBV4-3	CASSQGRAGPNQPQHF
TRBD2	.	15	TRBV9	CASSVRTSGANEQFF
.	.	14	TRBV6-6	CASSHSGDDSPLHF
.	.	16	TRBV6-5	CASSYSFDRAGSPLHF
.	.	13	TRBV5-1	CASSSPYRGPRDF
.	once	13	TRBV6-5	CASSYKAGWGYTF
.	.	14	TRBV14	CASSPQGSGNTIYF
.	.	13	TRBV21-1	CASSKDSINEQFF
TRBD2	.	16	TRBV6-6	CASSKTSGASTDTQYF
.	.	19	TRBV18	CASSPPLSGLVVGNQPQHF